The 14 T cell receptor beta chains below come from one sample, sequenced in a study of blood T cell repertoires in COVID-19. Using immunoSEQ multiplex PCR, the repertoire was profiled, and TCRdb retains in-frame clones only, with some absent. The profile shows a few hundred thousand clones, about 85% of them singletons. Source material: PBMCs or T cells enriched from blood (not recorded which). The source is a man aged 40-49 years who had recovered from COVID-19.

J is TRBJ2-3 and V is TRBV11-3; 8 bases align to TRBD2. The CDR3 sequence is 16 residues long. Germline CDR1 SGHNT, CDR2 YENEEA. The junction had 4 bases not matched to a gene; V was cut back by 2 bases and J by 0 bases. Here the CDR3 reads CASSLKAGASTDTQYF. As DNA, the CDR3 is TGTGCCAGCAGCTTAAAAGCGGGAGCTAGCACAGATACGCAGTATTTT.

The rearrangement links TRBV7-2 to TRBJ1-1; the match to TRBD1 covers 7 bases. The germline CDR1 and CDR2 sequences are SGHTA and FQGNSA. V shed 5 bases and J 5 bases; nucleotides not matched to a gene: 8. The length of the CDR3 is 14 residues. CDR3 sequence: CASSTRQGRTEAFF. CDR3 sequence (DNA): TGTGCCAGCAGCACGCGACAGGGCCGAACTGAAGCTTTCTTT.

This CDR3 is CATSVDRMNTEAFF. The CDR3 bases are TGTGCCACCAGCGTCGACAGGATGAACACTGAAGCTTTCTTT. The chain joins TRBV15 to TRBJ1-1; a weak D match, TRBD1 (6 bases). Germline-derived CDR1 and CDR2 are LNHNV and YYDKDF (reference sequence). The CDR3 has 14 residues. V was shortened by 5 bases and J by 0 bases, with 10 bases between the two germline ends.

This chain joins TRBV10-2 and TRBJ1-4; possible D gene TRBD1, 5 bases. The CDR3 has 14 amino acids. Trimming took 6 bases from V and 0 from J, leaving 8 bases between them. The V gene's germline CDR1 is WSHSY and CDR2 SAAADI. CDR3 loop: CASRAGATNEKLFF. CDR3 DNA sequence: TGCGCCAGCAGGGCGGGGGCAACTAATGAAAAACTGTTTTTT.

The chain recombines TRBV28 with TRBJ2-2; D not resolved. This CDR3 comprises 16 residues. Germline CDR1 reads MDHEN; CDR2 reads SYDVKM. V dropped 3 bases and J dropped 0 bases, with 11 bases sitting between them. The CDR3 DNA follows: TGTGCCAGCAGTTTCAGTGGCACAGCGAACACCGGGGAGCTGTTTTTT. Protein product: CASSFSGTANTGELFF. The whole variable domain, remainder taken from reference TRBV28 and TRBJ2-2, is DVKVTQSSRYLVKRTGEKVFLECVQDMDHENMFWYRQDPGLGLRLIYFSYDVKMKEKGDIPEGYSVSREKKERFSLILESASTNQTSMYLCASSFSGTANTGELFFGEGSRLTVL.

The chain joins TRBV19 to TRBJ2-1; D might be TRBD1 (5 bases). Per the germline V gene, CDR1 is LNHDA and CDR2 is SQIVND (reference sequence). The ends were cut back, 0 bases at V and 4 bases at J, with 25 bases in the middle. This CDR3 has 20 residues. The CDR3 DNA follows: TGTGCCAGTAGTATAGATTCTTCCAGGGCAGCGATACCCTGGTACAATGAGCAGTTCTTC. This codes for CASSIDSSRAAIPWYNEQFF.

This clone was detected only a few times. DNA of the CDR3: TGTGCCAGCAGCGTATCTAGCGGGAGAGAGCAGTTCTTC. This codes for CASSVSSGREQFF. The chain recombines TRBV7-2 with TRBJ2-1; 10 positions match TRBD2. Germline CDR1 is SGHTA and CDR2 is FQGNSA. The CDR3 has 13 amino acids. J lost 10 bases, V lost 5 bases, and 5 bases had no gene match.

V gene TRBV6-5 combines with J gene TRBJ1-2, with 9 bases aligning to TRBD1. Looked up from germline, CDR1 is MNHEY and CDR2 is SVGAGI. The CDR3 totals 14 residues. V was clipped by 6 bases and J by 6 bases; unmatched bases: 8. The CDR3 nucleotides are TGTGCCAGCAGAGTAGGACAGGGGAATAATGGCTACACCTTC. Its protein product is CASRVGQGNNGYTF.

V is TRBV15 and J is TRBJ1-2; 10 bases line up with TRBD1. Germline CDR1 and CDR2: LNHNV and YYDKDF (reference sequence). The CDR3 has 13 residues. The V and J ends lost 8 bases and 4 bases, in that order; junction bases with no gene match: 4. The CDR3 loop reads CATRGTGVYGYTF. The CDR3 DNA follows: TGTGCCACCCGAGGGACAGGGGTCTATGGCTACACCTTC.

J is TRBJ2-3 and V is TRBV7-3; weak D call: TRBD1 (5 bases). The length of the CDR3 is 15 residues. V dropped 2 bases and J dropped 4 bases, with 13 bases sitting between them. Germline loops: CDR1 SGHTA, CDR2 FQGTGA. The CDR3 DNA is TGTGCCAGCAGCTTATTAGGCAGGGTCTCAGATACGCAGTATTTT. This translates into CASSLLGRVSDTQYF.

The chain couples TRBV6-6 to TRBJ2-2; TRBD1 matches 7 bases. CDR3 length: 12 residues. Looked up from germline, CDR1 is MNHNY and CDR2 is SVGAGI (reference sequence). V lost 7 bases, J lost 11 bases, and 7 bases stayed unmatched. DNA for the CDR3: TGTGCCAGCACCATAACAGGGGAAGAGCTGTTTTTT. Residues: CASTITGEELFF.

This chain joins TRBV9 and TRBJ2-7; 14 nucleotides agree with TRBD2. The CDR3 length is 16 residues. The V gene end was trimmed by 3 bases and the J gene end by 4 bases; junction bases not matched to a gene: 6. Germline V gives CDR1 SGDLS, CDR2 YYNGEE. CDR3 coding DNA: TGTGCCAGCAGCGCCAAAGGGACTAGCGGGAGTTACGAGCAGTACTTC. Translating it yields CASSAKGTSGSYEQYF.

The gene calls are TRBV25-1 and TRBJ1-4; a possible D gene is TRBD1 (6 bases). V was pared by 6 bases and J by 7 bases, with 15 bases between. CDR1 and CDR2 from the germline V gene are MGHDK and SYGVNS. The CDR3 extends over 14 amino acids. CDR3 coding DNA: TGTGCCAGCAGAAGCAGCGCCAGGGGTGAAAAACTGTTTTTT. Its protein product is CASRSSARGEKLFF.

This clone was counted once. The chain links TRBV4-2 to TRBJ2-7, with no clear D. V lost 0 bases to trimming and J lost 2 bases, with 11 bases between them. The CDR3 is made up of 15 amino acids. Germline lookup yields CDR1 LGHNA and CDR2 YNFKEQ. The CDR3 sequence: CASSQDRRGAYEQYF. CDR3 nucleotide sequence: TGTGCCAGCAGCCAAGATCGGAGAGGCGCCTACGAGCAGTACTTC.